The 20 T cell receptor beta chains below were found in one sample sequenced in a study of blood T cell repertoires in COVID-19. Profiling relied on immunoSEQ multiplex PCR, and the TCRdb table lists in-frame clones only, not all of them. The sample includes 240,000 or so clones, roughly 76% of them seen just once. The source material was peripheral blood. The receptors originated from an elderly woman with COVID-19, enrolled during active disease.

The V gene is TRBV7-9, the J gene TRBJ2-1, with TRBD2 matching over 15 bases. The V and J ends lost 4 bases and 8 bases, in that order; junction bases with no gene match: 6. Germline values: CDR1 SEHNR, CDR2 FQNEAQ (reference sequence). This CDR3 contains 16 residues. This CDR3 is CASSSGLAGGGDEQFF. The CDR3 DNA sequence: TGTGCCAGCAGCTCGGGACTAGCGGGGGGAGGGGATGAGCAGTTCTTC.

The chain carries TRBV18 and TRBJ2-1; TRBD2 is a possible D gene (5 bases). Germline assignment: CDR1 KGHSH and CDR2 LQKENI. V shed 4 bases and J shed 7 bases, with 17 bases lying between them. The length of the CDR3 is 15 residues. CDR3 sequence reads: CASSLDLLSGNEQFF. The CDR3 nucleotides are TGTGCCAGCTCACTCGACCTTTTAAGCGGTAATGAGCAGTTCTTC.

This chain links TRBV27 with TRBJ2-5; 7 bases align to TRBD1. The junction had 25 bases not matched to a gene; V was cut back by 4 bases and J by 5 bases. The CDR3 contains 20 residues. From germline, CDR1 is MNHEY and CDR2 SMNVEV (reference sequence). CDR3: CASSSTPWDSIEPLGETQYF. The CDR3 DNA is TGTGCCAGCAGTTCTACACCCTGGGACAGTATCGAACCGTTAGGCGAGACCCAGTACTTC.

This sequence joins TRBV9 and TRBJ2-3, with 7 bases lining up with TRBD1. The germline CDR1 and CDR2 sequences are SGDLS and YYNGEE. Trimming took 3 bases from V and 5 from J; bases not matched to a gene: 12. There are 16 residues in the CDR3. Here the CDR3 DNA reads TGTGCCAGCAGCGGTACACAGGGGAGAGGCAGAGATACGCAGTATTTT. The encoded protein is CASSGTQGRGRDTQYF.

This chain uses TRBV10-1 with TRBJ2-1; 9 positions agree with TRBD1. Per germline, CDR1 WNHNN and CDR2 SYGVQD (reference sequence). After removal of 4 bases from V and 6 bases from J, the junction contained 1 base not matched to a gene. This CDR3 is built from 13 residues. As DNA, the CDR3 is TGCGCCAGCAGTGCGACAGGGGGCAATGAGCAGTTCTTC. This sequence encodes CASSATGGNEQFF.

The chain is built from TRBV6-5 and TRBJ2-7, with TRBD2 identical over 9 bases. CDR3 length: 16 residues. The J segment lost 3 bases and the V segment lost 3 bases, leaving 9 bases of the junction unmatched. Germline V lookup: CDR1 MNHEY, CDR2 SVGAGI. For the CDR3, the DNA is TGTGCCAGCAGTTATCGAGCGGGAGGCCCTCTCTACGAGCAGTACTTC. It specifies CASSYRAGGPLYEQYF.

In DNA, the CDR3 is TGCGCCAGCAGTCAGGGGGTTGTGGGCTATGGCTACACCTTC. Translating gives CASSQGVVGYGYTF. This sequence joins TRBV10-2 and TRBJ1-2; 7 positions agree with TRBD1. Germline values: CDR1 WSHSY, CDR2 SAAADI. Trimming removed 5 bases from V and 4 bases from J; junction bases left unmatched: 7. The CDR3 is 14 residues long.

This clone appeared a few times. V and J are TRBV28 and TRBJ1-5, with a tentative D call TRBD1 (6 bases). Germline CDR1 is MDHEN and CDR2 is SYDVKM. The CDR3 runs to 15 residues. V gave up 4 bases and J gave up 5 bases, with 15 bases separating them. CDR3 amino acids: CASSSYLRGYQPQHF. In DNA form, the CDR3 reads TGTGCCAGCAGTTCATACCTTAGGGGGTATCAGCCCCAGCATTTT.

This CDR3 reads CASRGRTGKNTEAFF. In DNA form, the CDR3 reads TGCGCCAGCAGGGGGAGGACGGGAAAGAACACTGAAGCTTTCTTT. The genes are TRBV4-1 and TRBJ1-1; D unclear. The germline gives CDR1 MGHRA, CDR2 YSYEKL. Trimming took off 6 bases at V and 1 base at J, with 15 bases between the two ends. The CDR3 has 15 amino acids.

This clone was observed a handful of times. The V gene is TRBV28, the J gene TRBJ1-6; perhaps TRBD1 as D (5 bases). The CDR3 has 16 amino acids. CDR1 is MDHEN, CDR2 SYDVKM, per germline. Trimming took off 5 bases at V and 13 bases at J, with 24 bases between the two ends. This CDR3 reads CASSLLARQPRRPLHF. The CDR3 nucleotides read TGTGCCAGCAGTCTCCTAGCGCGACAGCCCCGACGGCCCCTCCACTTT.

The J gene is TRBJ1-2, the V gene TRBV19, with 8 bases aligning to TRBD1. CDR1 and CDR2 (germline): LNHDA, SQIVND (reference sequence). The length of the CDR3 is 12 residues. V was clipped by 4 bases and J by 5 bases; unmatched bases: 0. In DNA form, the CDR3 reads TGTGCCAGTAGTAGACAGGGGTATGGCTACACCTTC. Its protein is CASSRQGYGYTF.

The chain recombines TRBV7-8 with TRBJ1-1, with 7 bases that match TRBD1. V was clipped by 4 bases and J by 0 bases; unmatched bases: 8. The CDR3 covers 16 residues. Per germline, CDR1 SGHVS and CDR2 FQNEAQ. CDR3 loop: CASSWGTVAMNTEAFF. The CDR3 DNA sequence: TGTGCCAGCAGCTGGGGGACAGTCGCCATGAACACTGAAGCTTTCTTT.

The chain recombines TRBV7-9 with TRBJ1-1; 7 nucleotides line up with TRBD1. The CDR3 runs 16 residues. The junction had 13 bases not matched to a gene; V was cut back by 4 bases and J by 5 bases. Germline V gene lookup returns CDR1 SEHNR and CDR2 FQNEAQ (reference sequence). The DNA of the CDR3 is TGTGCCAGCAGCTCGTCGAGGGGGCGTGGCAGTACTGAAGCTTTCTTT. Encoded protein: CASSSSRGRGSTEAFF.

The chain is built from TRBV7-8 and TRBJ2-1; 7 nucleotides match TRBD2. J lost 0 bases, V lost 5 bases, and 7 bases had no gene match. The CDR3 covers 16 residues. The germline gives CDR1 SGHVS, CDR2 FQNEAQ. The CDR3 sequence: CASSLREVASYNEQFF. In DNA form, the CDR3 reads TGTGCCAGCAGCCTCCGGGAGGTTGCCTCCTACAATGAGCAGTTCTTC.

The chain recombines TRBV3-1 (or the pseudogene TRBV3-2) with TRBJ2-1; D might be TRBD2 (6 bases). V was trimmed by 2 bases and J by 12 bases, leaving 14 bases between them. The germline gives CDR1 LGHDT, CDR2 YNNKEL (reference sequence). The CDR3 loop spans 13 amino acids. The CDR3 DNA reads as TGTGCCAGCAGCCAAACAGCGGGCCAGGGGCAGTTCTTC. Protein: CASSQTAGQGQFF.

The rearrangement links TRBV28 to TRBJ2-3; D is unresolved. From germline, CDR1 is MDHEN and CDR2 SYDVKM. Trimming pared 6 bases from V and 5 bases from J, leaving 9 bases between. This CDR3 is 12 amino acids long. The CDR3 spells CASSQPGDTQYF. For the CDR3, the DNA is TGTGCCAGCAGCCAACCCGGAGATACGCAGTATTTT.

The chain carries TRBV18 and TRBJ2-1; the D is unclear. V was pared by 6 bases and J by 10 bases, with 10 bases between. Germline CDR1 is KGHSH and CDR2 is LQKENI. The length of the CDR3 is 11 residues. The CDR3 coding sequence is TGTGCCAGCTCCCCCTCGAGAGAGCAGTTCTTC. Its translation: CASSPSREQFF.

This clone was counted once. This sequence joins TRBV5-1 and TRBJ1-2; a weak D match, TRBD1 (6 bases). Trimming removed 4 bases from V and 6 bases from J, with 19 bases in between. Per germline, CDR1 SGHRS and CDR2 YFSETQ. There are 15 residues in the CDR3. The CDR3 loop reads CASSADRLGRNGYTF. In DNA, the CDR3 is TGCGCCAGCAGCGCGGACAGATTGGGCCGGAATGGCTACACCTTC.

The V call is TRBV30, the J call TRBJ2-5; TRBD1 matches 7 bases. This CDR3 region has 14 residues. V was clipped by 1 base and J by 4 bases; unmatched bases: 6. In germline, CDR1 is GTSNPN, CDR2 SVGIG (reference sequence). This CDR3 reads CAWSANRGGETQYF. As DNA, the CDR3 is TGTGCCTGGAGTGCAAACAGGGGTGGAGAGACCCAGTACTTC.

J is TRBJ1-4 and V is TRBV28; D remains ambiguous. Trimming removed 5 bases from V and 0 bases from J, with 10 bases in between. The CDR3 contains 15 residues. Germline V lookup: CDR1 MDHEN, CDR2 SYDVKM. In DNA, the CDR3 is TGTGCCAGCAGTCTCCTAGCCACAACTAATGAAAAACTGTTTTTT. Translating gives CASSLLATTNEKLFF. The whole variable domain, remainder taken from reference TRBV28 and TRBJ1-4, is DVKVTQSSRYLVKRTGEKVFLECVQDMDHENMFWYRQDPGLGLRLIYFSYDVKMKEKGDIPEGYSVSREKKERFSLILESASTNQTSMYLCASSLLATTNEKLFFGSGTQLSVL.